What follows are 2 T cell receptor beta chains derived from one specimen sequenced in a study of neurological immune-mediated disorders (dated by TCRdb to about 2019). The method was 5' RACE. Sequencing was carried out with an Illumina HiSeq 2500. TCRdb reanalyzed the raw reads on its own, using fastp at Q25 for trimming and MiXCR for clone calling, and kept in-frame beta chains. Entries that share a CDR3 protein sequence are merged under the most common genes and DNA. The sample table lists 65,000 to 90,000 distinct CDR3 sequences, about 9.4% of them with a count of one. More than 1.5% of the sample belongs to the ten largest clones. Sequencing was carried out using PBMCs. The receptors originated from a man aged 40-49 years in good health.

Many counts were recorded for this clonotype. The chain is built from TRBV15 and TRBJ2-1; 9 positions agree with TRBD2. Germline CDR1 LNHNV, CDR2 YYDKDF (reference sequence). Losses at the gene ends were 0 bases for V and 0 bases for J; bases not matched to a gene: 6. The CDR3 extends over 18 amino acids. CDR3 bases: TGTGCCACCAGCAGAGATAGGGGGGGACTAGCCTCCTACAATGAGCAGTTCTTC. Translated: CATSRDRGGLASYNEQFF.

This clonotype was observed at least ten times. The chain has TRBV5-6 and TRBJ1-1; 11 nucleotides line up with TRBD1. The ends lost 4 bases at V and 4 bases at J; junction bases unmatched: 9. The length of the CDR3 is 16 residues. Germline assignment: CDR1 SGHDT and CDR2 YYEEEE. CDR3 in amino acids: CASSPGTGGRGTEAFF. CDR3 sequence (DNA): TGTGCCAGCAGCCCCGGGACAGGGGGTCGAGGCACTGAAGCTTTCTTT.